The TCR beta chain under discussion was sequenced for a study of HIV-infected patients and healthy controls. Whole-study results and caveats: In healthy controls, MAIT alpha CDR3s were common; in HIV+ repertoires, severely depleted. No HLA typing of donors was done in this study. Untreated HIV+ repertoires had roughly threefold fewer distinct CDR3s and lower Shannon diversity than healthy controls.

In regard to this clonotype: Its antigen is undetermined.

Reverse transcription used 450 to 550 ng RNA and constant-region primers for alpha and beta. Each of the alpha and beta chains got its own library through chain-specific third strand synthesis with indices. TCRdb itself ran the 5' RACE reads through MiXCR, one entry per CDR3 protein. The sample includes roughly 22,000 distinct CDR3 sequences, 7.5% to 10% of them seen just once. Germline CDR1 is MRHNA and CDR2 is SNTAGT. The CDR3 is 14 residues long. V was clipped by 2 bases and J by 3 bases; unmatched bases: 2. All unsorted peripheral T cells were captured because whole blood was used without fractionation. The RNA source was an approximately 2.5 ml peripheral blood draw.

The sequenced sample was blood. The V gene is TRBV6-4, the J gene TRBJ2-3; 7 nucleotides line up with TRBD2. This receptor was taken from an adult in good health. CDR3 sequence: CASSDGGETDTQYF. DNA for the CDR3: TGTGCCAGCAGTGACGGGGGGGAGACAGATACGCAGTATTTT.